A single T cell receptor (beta chain) is shown here with its context. Its antigen is still unknown. This specimen belongs to a study of radiation and T cells in renal cell carcinoma. Regarding the study as a whole: No pretreatment tumor biopsies were available for baseline clonotypes.

This sample's time point: blood 2 weeks post-SBRT. Stated treatment: 15 Gy SBRT to primary tumor, nephrectomy 4 weeks later. After SBRT, blood was collected at 2 and 4 weeks, plus baseline. Measured with immunoSEQ multiplex PCR; TCRdb has only the in-frame clones, and not every one. Of some 150,000 clones in the sample, 80% to 90% were seen once. The source of this sequence is a woman aged 45-60 years with renal cell carcinoma. Sequencing used blood, obtained from a patient whose treatment included radiotherapy and nephrectomy.

CDR3 sequence reads: CASSPGGGPGNSPLHF. In DNA form, the CDR3 reads TGTGCCAGCTCCCCAGGCGGGGGGCCGGGAAATTCACCCCTCCACTTT. The chain joins TRBV18 to TRBJ1-6, with a possible D match to TRBD1 (6 bases). Per germline, CDR1 KGHSH and CDR2 LQKENI. This CDR3 is 16 amino acids long. Trimming cost V 6 bases and J 7 bases, with 19 bases left between them.